This TCR beta chain was sequenced in a study of blood T cell repertoires in COVID-19 (dated by TCRdb to between 2020 and 2021). Broadly, across the study: Collaborator samples came from the United States, Italy and Spain and covered acute and convalescent phases of COVID-19. The material from the prospective study consisted of cDNA or gDNA derived from T cells, B-cell-depleted T cells, or PBMCs. Subjects who had been exposed to COVID-19, were actively infected with it, or had recovered from it provided the deeply sampled blood TCRbeta repertoires that made up the dataset. A freely available public database, intended as a resource for researchers studying the immune response to SARS-CoV-2, is where the repertoires were released. The samples were drawn from two sources: the first 160 participants of the ongoing ImmuneRACE study, and fewer than 1,500 subjects contributed by 6 global collaborators. A de-identified subject ID, COVID-19 status, age in years and sex were almost always included in the sample metadata. Where HLA class I and class II types were available, the types were taken from metadata supplied by the sample provider, not from assay-based typing.

Taken from cysteine to phenylalanine, the CDR3 has 15 residues. The sequence is cut down to CDR3 DNA, 45 bases in frame from base 1. The germline V gene (reference sequence) yields LNHNV for CDR1 and YYDKDF for CDR2. Relative to germline, V is 0 bases shorter and J is 4 bases shorter, with 12 bases between their ends. A word on this clone: Its antigen specificity is not known. Base qualities are not provided; no much larger clone lies one nucleotide away.

The immunoSEQ Assay, a bias-controlled multiplex PCR, was used to amplify TCRbeta CDR3 regions from genomic DNA. As for the original processing: Nucleated cell counts per sample were estimated from amplification of reference gene primers within the assay. To quantify the absolute abundance of each unique TCRbeta CDR3 rearrangement, sequence reads were collapsed and filtered. Productive Simpson clonality was computed per sample as the square root of Simpson's diversity index over productive rearrangements. TCRdb carries this immuneACCESS record with in-frame sequences only. Its versions omit some clonotypes, under half of them owing to an unresolved V gene in the studies checked, with the rest unexplained. V, J and clone size were drawn from that table, and D and trimming were deduced from the DNA. The sample table holds tens of thousands of clones, of which approximately 83% were seen once. The ten most abundant clones make up around 4% of the sample.

The collaborating institutions used their own protocols to collect whole blood in K2EDTA tubes. For TCRbeta analysis, collaborators shipped samples in one of three forms: frozen whole blood, isolated PBMCs, or DNA extracted from either of those sample types. The full study reports these points: The amount of clinical and demographic metadata varied by source and participant and was provided uncurated.

This receptor was taken from a woman aged 60 to 75 with acute or convalescent COVID-19. The sequence is built from TRBV15 and TRBJ1-1, and TRBD1 may be the D gene, going by 5 matching bases. The sample comprised peripheral blood. The DNA reads TGTGCCACCAGCAGAGATGCGGGACGAGGCACTGAAGCTTTCTTT. The resulting protein is CATSRDAGRGTEAFF.